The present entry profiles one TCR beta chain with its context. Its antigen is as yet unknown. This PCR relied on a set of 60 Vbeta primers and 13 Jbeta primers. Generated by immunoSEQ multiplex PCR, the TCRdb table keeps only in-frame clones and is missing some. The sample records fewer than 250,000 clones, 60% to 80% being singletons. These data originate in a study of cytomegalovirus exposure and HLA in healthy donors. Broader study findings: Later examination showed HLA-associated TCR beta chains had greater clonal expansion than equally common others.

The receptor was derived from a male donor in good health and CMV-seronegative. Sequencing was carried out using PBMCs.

CDR3 in amino acids: CSVGSGSDTDTQYF. CDR3 in DNA: TGCAGCGTGGGTAGCGGGAGCGACACAGATACGCAGTATTTT. V usage is TRBV29-1 and J usage is TRBJ2-3; TRBD2 matches 9 bases. Losses at the gene ends were 6 bases for V and 2 bases for J; bases not matched to a gene: 6. Germline V CDR1 and CDR2: SQVTM, ANQGSEA. The CDR3 spans 14 residues.